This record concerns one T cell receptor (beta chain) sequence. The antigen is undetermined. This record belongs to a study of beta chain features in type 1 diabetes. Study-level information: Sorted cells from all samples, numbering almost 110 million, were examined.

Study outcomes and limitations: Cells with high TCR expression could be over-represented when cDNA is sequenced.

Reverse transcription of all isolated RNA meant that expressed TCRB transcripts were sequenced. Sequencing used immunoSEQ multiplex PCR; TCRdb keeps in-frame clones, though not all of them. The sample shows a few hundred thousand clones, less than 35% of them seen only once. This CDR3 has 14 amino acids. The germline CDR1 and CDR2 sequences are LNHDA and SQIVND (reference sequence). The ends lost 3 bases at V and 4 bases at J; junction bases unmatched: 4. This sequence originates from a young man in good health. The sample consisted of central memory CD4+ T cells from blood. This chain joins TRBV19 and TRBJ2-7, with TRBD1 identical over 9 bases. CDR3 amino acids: CASSIDRGFYEQYF. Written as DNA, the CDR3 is TGTGCCAGTAGTATCGACAGGGGGTTTTACGAGCAGTACTTC.